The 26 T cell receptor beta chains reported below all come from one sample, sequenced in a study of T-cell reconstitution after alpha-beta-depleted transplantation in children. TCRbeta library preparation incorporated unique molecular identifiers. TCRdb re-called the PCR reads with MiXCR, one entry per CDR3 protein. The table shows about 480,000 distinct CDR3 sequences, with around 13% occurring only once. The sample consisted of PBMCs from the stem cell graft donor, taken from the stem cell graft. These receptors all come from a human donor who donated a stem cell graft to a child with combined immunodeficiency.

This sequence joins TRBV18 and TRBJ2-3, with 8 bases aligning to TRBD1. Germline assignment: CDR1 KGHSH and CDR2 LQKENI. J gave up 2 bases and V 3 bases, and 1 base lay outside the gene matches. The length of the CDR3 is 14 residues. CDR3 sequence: CASSPQGATDTQYF. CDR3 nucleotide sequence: TGTGCCAGCTCACCTCAGGGGGCCACAGATACGCAGTATTTT. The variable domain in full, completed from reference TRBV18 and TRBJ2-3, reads NAGVMQNPRHLVRRRGQEARLRCSPMKGHSHVYWYRQLPEEGLKFMVYLQKENIIDESGMPKERFSAEFPKEGPSILRIQQVVRGDSAAYFCASSPQGATDTQYFGPGTRLTVL.

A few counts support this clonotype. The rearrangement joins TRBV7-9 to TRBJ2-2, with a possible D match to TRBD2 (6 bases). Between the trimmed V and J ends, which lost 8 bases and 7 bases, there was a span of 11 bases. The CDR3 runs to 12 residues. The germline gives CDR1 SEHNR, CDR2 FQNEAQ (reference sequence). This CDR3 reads CASAGGNGELFF. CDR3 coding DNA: TGTGCCAGCGCCGGCGGGAACGGGGAGCTGTTTTTT.

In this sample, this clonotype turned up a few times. The CDR3 DNA reads as TGTGCCAGCAGCGGAGACAAGGGAGGAAGCTACGAGCAGTACTTC. Its translation: CASSGDKGGSYEQYF. The chain links TRBV5-6 to TRBJ2-7, with D perhaps TRBD2 (6 bases). Germline loops: CDR1 SGHDT, CDR2 YYEEEE. The CDR3 is 15 residues long. The V gene lost 4 bases and the J gene lost 3 bases, with 17 bases spanning the gap. The variable domain in full, completed from reference TRBV5-6 and TRBJ2-7, reads DAGVTQSPTHLIKTRGQQVTLRCSPKSGHDTVSWYQQALGQGPQFIFQYYEEEERQRGNFPDRFSGHQFPNYSSELNVNALLLGDSALYLCASSGDKGGSYEQYFGPGTRLTVT.

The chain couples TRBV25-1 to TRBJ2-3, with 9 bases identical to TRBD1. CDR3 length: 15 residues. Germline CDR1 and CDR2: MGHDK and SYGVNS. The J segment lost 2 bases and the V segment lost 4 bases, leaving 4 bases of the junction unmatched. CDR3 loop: CASSGGTGFTDTQYF. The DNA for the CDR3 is TGTGCCAGCAGTGGCGGGACAGGGTTCACAGATACGCAGTATTTT.

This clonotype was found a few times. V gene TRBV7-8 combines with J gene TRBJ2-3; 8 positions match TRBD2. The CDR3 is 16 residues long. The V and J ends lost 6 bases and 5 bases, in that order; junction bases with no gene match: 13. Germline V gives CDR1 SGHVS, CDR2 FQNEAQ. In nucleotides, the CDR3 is TGTGCCAGCAGAGTATTAGGCACTAGCGGTGTAGATACGCAGTATTTT. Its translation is CASRVLGTSGVDTQYF.

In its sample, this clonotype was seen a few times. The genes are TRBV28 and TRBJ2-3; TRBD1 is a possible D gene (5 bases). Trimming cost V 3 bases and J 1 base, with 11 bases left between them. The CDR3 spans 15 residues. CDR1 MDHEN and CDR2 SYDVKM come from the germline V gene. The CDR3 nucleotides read TGTGCCAGCAGTTTTTCAGGGTCCCGCACAGATACGCAGTATTTT. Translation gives CASSFSGSRTDTQYF.

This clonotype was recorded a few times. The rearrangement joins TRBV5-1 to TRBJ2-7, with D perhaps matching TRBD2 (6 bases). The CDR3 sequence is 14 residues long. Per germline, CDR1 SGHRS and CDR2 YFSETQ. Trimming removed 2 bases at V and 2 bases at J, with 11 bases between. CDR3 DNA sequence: TGCGCCAGCAGCTTCGATCAGCGGGCCTACGAGCAGTACTTC. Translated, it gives CASSFDQRAYEQYF.

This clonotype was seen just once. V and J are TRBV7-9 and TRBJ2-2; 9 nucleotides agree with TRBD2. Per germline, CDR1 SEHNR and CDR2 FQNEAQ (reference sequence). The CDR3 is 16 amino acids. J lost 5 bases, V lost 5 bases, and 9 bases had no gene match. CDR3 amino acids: CASSDPGTSRTGELFF. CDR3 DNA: TGTGCCAGCAGCGACCCCGGGACTAGCAGGACCGGGGAGCTGTTTTTT.

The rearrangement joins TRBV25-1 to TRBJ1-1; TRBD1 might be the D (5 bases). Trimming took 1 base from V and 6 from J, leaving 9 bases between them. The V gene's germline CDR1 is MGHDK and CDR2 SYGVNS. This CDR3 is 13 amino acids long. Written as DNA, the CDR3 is TGTGCCAGCAGTGAATTCTGGGGCTCTGAAGCTTTCTTT. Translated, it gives CASSEFWGSEAFF.

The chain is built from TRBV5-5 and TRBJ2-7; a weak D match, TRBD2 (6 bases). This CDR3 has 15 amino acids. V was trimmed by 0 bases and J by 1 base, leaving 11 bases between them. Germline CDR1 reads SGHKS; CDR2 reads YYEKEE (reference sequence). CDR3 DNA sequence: TGTGCCAGCAGCTTGGGGGCACGGGGGTCCTACGAGCAGTACTTC. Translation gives CASSLGARGSYEQYF.

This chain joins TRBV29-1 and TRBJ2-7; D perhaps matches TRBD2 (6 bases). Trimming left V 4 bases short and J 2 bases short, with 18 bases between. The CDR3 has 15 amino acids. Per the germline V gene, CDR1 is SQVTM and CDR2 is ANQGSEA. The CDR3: CSVVPKGTPTYEQYF. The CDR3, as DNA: TGCAGCGTTGTCCCCAAAGGGACTCCTACCTACGAGCAGTACTTC.

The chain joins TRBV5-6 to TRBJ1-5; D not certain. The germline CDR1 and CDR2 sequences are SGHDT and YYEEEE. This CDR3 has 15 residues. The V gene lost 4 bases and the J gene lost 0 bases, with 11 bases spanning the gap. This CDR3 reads CASSRTSRSNQPQHF. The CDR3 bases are TGTGCCAGCAGCCGGACGTCGCGTAGCAATCAGCCCCAGCATTTT.

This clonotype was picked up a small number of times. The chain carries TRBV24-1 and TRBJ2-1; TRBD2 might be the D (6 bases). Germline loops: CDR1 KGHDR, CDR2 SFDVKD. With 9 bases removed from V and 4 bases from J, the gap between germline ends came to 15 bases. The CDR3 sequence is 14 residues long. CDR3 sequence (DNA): TGTGCCACCTCGGAGGGGACGGGATACAATGAGCAGTTCTTC. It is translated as CATSEGTGYNEQFF.

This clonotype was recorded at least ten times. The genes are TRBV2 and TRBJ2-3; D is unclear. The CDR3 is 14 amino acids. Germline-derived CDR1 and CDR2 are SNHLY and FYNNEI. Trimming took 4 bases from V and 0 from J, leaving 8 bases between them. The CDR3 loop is CASSAADSTDTQYF. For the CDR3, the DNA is TGTGCCAGCAGTGCGGCGGATAGCACAGATACGCAGTATTTT.

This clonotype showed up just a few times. CDR3 nucleotides: TGCGCCAGCAGCTTGCAATTGGCGGCAGGATCCTCCTACGAGCAGTACTTC. Amino acids: CASSLQLAAGSSYEQYF. The chain employs TRBV5-1 and TRBJ2-7; D call uncertain. This CDR3 has 17 residues. The V gene's germline CDR1 is SGHRS and CDR2 YFSETQ. The ends were cut back, 1 base at V and 0 bases at J, with 17 bases in the middle.

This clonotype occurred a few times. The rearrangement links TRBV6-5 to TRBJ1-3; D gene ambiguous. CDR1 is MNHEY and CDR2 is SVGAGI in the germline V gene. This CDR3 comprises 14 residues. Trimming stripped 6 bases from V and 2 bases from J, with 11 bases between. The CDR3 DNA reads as TGTGCCAGCAGCTTTACTAGGGCTGGAAACACCATATATTTT. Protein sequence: CASSFTRAGNTIYF.

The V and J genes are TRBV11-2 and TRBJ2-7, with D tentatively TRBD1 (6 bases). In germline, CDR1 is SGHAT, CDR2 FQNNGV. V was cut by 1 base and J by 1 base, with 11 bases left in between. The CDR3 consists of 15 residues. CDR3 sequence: CASSLANRVSYEQYF. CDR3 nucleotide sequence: TGTGCCAGCAGCTTAGCGAACAGGGTATCCTACGAGCAGTACTTC.

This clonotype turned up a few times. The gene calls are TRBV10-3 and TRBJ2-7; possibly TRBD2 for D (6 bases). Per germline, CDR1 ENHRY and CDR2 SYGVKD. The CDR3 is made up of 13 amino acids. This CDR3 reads CSHGSGFDYEQYF. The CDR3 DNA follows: TGTTCGCACGGTAGCGGATTCGACTACGAGCAGTACTTC.

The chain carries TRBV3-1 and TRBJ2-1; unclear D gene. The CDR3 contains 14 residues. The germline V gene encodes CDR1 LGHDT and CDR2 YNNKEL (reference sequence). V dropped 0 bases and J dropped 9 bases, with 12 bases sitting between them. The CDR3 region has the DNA TGTGCCAGCAGCCAAGATGGTGGGGTTGGTGAGCAGTTCTTC. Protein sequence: CASSQDGGVGEQFF.

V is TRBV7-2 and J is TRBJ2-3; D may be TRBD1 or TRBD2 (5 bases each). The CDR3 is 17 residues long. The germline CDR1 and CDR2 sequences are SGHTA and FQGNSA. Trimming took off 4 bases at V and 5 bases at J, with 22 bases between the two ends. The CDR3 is CASSWDPGRLRGDTQYF. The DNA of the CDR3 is TGTGCCAGCAGCTGGGACCCGGGCAGGTTGAGGGGAGATACGCAGTATTTT.

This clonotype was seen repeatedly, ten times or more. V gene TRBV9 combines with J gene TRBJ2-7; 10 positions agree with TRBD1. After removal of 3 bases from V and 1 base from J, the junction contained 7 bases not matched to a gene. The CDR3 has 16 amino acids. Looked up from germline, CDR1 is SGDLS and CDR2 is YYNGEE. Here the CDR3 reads CASSARGTGVSYEQYF. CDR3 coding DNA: TGTGCCAGCAGCGCCAGAGGGACAGGGGTTTCCTACGAGCAGTACTTC.

CDR3 protein: CATSTTSGRAGQYF. CDR3 nucleotides: TGTGCCACCTCCACTACTAGCGGGAGGGCCGGGCAGTACTTC. The genes are TRBV27 and TRBJ2-7; 13 bases are shared with TRBD2. The germline V gene has CDR1 MNHEY and CDR2 SMNVEV (reference sequence). Trimming took 10 bases from V and 9 from J; bases not matched to a gene: 12. This CDR3 spans 14 amino acids.

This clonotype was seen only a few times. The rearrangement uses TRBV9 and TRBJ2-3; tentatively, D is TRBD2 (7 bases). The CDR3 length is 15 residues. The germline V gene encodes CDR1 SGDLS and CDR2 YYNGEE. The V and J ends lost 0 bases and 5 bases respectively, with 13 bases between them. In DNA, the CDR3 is TGTGCCAGCAGCGTAGTCGGGGGGCAAGGAGATACGCAGTATTTT. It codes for CASSVVGGQGDTQYF.

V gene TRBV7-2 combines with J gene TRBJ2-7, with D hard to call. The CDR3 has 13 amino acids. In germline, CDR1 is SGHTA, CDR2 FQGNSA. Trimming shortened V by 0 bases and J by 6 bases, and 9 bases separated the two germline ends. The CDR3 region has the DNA TGTGCCAGCAGCTTAGCGCAAGGTGGCGAGCAGTACTTC. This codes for CASSLAQGGEQYF.

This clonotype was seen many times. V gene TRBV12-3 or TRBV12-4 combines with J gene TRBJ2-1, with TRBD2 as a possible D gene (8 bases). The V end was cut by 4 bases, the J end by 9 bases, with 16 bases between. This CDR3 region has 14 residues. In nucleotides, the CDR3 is TGTGCCAGCAGTTCGGGACTAGGGGGCGGTGAGCAGTTCTTC. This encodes CASSSGLGGGEQFF.

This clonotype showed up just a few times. The CDR3 DNA is TGTGCCAGCAGTGCACTTAGGACATCAACTAACACCATATATTTT. Its protein product is CASSALRTSTNTIYF. The rearrangement links TRBV6-1 to TRBJ1-3, with a tentative D call TRBD1 (5 bases). Germline lookup yields CDR1 MNHNS and CDR2 SASEGT. The CDR3 runs 15 residues. V lost 4 bases to trimming and J lost 7 bases, with 17 bases between them.